These T cell receptor beta chains were read from a single sample in a study of cytomegalovirus exposure and HLA in healthy donors. Clones were read by immunoSEQ multiplex PCR, and TCRdb kept only the in-frame ones, dropping some. Among 100,000 to 150,000 clones, 60% to 85% were seen once, and the ten largest hold 3.4%. Sequencing was performed on PBMCs. These receptors were obtained from a man younger than 40 in good health and CMV-seronegative. Both conserved end residues are part of each CDR3. Each record gives: clone size, V gene, CDR3 length, D gene, J gene, CDR3 DNA, CDR3 protein. A D gene is named only where the DNA matches it firmly. Clone size is shown for a subset of rows, as once, few, many or a class of expanded clone.

NA	TRBV4-1	14	TRBD1	TRBJ1-1	TGCGCCAGCAGCCATACAGGGGGAGGCACTGAAGCTTTCTTT	CASSHTGGGTEAFF
NA	TRBV5-1	13	NA	TRBJ1-1	TGCGCCAGCCAAACAACAGGTAACACTGAAGCTTTCTTT	CASQTTGNTEAFF
NA	TRBV7-2	16	TRBD2	TRBJ2-7	TGTGCCAGCAGCTTGGATAGCGGGGGAACCTCCTACGAGCAGTACTTC	CASSLDSGGTSYEQYF
NA	TRBV21-1	20	NA	TRBJ2-6	TGTGCCAGCAGCTTGCTAGGCCGGGACAGAGAATTATCTGGGGCCAACGTCCTGACTTTC	CASSLLGRDRELSGANVLTF
NA	TRBV19	11	NA	TRBJ1-4	TGTGCCAGTAGTATCGGTGAAAAACTGTTTTTT	CASSIGEKLFF
NA	TRBV6-1	15	NA	TRBJ2-6	TGTGCCAGCAGTGAGTCCTACTCTGGGGCCAACGTCCTGACTTTC	CASSESYSGANVLTF
NA	TRBV19	15	TRBD1	TRBJ2-7	TGTGCCAGTTCTCACCGACAGGGTGACTCCTACGAGCAGTACTTC	CASSHRQGDSYEQYF
NA	TRBV18	12	NA	TRBJ1-1	TGTGCCAGCTCACCTTCCCTGACTGAAGCTTTCTTT	CASSPSLTEAFF
NA	TRBV6-5	14	NA	TRBJ1-6	TGTGCCAGCAGTTACAGCCCCTATAATTCACCCCTCCACTTT	CASSYSPYNSPLHF
NA	TRBV5-1	17	TRBD1	TRBJ2-5	TGCGCCAGCAGCTCCGCGCGCCGGACAGGGTTCCAAGAGACCCAGTACTTC	CASSSARRTGFQETQYF
NA	TRBV28	14	TRBD1	TRBJ1-1	TGTGCCAGCAGTCCCATCCGGACAGGGACACAAGCTTTCTTT	CASSPIRTGTQAFF
NA	TRBV6-4	14	TRBD1	TRBJ2-2	TGTGCCAGCAGACAGGGGGCAAACACCGGGGAGCTGGTTTTT	CASRQGANTGELVF
NA	TRBV7-8	19	NA	TRBJ2-5	TGTGCCAGCAGCCACCGGACAGCACAGTTAGGTCTTCCACAAGAGACCCAGTACTTC	CASSHRTAQLGLPQETQYF
NA	TRBV18	14	NA	TRBJ2-5	TGTGCCAGCTCACCACTGAGGATCCAAGAGACCCAGTACTTC	CASSPLRIQETQYF
NA	TRBV18	13	NA	TRBJ2-5	TGTGCCAGCTCACCGGCGGGCCAAGAGACCCAGTACTTC	CASSPAGQETQYF
NA	TRBV14	17	NA	TRBJ2-4	TGTGCCAGCAGCCCTTACCACACTGGACTAGCCAAAAACATTCAGTACTTC	CASSPYHTGLAKNIQYF
NA	TRBV11-2	14	TRBD1	TRBJ2-1	TGTGCCAGCACCCAGGGACAGCAATACAATGAGCAGTTCTTC	CASTQGQQYNEQFF
NA	TRBV5-1	13	TRBD1	TRBJ1-1	TGCGCCAGTACCGGGACAGCGAACACTGAAGCTTTCTTT	CASTGTANTEAFF
NA	TRBV5-1	16	NA	TRBJ1-2	TGCGCCAGCAGCTTGGGACAGGTTCCAGCTAACTATGGCTACACCTTC	CASSLGQVPANYGYTF
NA	TRBV7-6	15	TRBD2	TRBJ2-7	TGTGCCAGCAGCGTAGAGGCTAGCGGGGCCTACGAGCAGTACTTC	CASSVEASGAYEQYF
few	TRBV6-6	15	NA	TRBJ2-2	TGTGCCGGTCAAAGACGGGGAACAAACACCGGGGAGCTGTTTTTT	CAGQRRGTNTGELFF
few	TRBV6-1	15	TRBD1	TRBJ2-3	TGTGCCAGCAGTCTGGGACAGGGGGGCACAGATACGCAGTATTTT	CASSLGQGGTDTQYF
NA	TRBV5-1	17	TRBD1	TRBJ1-5	TGCGCCAGCAGCGGGCTGGGGACAGAAATACGCAATCAGCCCCAGCATTTT	CASSGLGTEIRNQPQHF
NA	TRBV11-2	15	TRBD1	TRBJ1-1	TGTGCCAGCAGCTTAGTAGAAAGACAGGGGTTTGAAGCTTTCTTT	CASSLVERQGFEAFF
NA	TRBV30	13	TRBD1	TRBJ2-5	TGTGCCTGGATCACAGGGGGGAGAGAGACCCAGTACTTC	CAWITGGRETQYF
few	TRBV10-3	14	NA	TRBJ1-3	TGTGCCATCAGCCAAAAAAGCGCTGGAAACACCATATATTTT	CAISQKSAGNTIYF
NA	TRBV10-3	15	TRBD1	TRBJ2-1	TGTGCCATCAGCCGTGTTGACAGGGTGTCTAATGAGCAGTTCTTC	CAISRVDRVSNEQFF
NA	TRBV6-5	14	TRBD1	TRBJ1-4	TGTGCCAGCAGGCCGGGACAGCGAAATGAAAAACTGTTTTTT	CASRPGQRNEKLFF
NA	TRBV5-1	20	TRBD2	TRBJ2-7	TGCGCCAGCAGCTTGGCCGGGGACAGGGGCCTAGCGGGAGGGCCTTACGAGCAGTACTTC	CASSLAGDRGLAGGPYEQYF
NA	TRBV15	15	NA	TRBJ2-5	TGTGCCACCAGCAGAAGAAGGGACTACCAAGAGACCCAGTACTTC	CATSRRRDYQETQYF
once	TRBV13	15	TRBD1	TRBJ2-2	TGTGCCAGCAGCTTCGGCGGGACAGGGGCCGGGGAGCTGTTTTTT	CASSFGGTGAGELFF
few	TRBV6-5	12	NA	TRBJ1-1	TGTGCCAGCAGTTACCTCAGCGGTGAAGCTTTCTTT	CASSYLSGEAFF
NA	TRBV19	14	TRBD1	TRBJ1-2	TGTGCCAGTATGCCGACAGGGGGCTTCTATGGCTACACCTTC	CASMPTGGFYGYTF
NA	TRBV4-3	17	NA	TRBJ1-6	TGCGCCAGCAGCCAAGAGTCTGGCAGGGGAGTAAATTCACCCCTCCACTTT	CASSQESGRGVNSPLHF
once	TRBV30	12	NA	TRBJ1-1	TGTGCCTGGTCTCAGGGTAACACTGAAGCTTTCTTT	CAWSQGNTEAFF
NA	TRBV7-8	16	TRBD1	TRBJ1-5	TGTGCCAGCAGCTCCAGTACAGGGGGCGCGAATCAGCCCCAGCATTTT	CASSSSTGGANQPQHF
NA	TRBV7-9	16	NA	TRBJ2-1	TGTGCCAGCAGCTTAGGGGGTAGCGCCCCCTACAATGAGCAGTTCTTC	CASSLGGSAPYNEQFF
NA	TRBV6-6	12	NA	TRBJ2-7	TGTGCCAGCAAGGAGCCTCCCTACGAGCAGTACTTC	CASKEPPYEQYF
once	TRBV27	16	TRBD2	TRBJ2-7	TGTGCCAGCAGTTCCCCCTGGGCGGGAGCCAAGTACGAGCAGTACTTC	CASSSPWAGAKYEQYF
NA	TRBV6-1	15	TRBD2	TRBJ2-7	TGTGCCAGCAGTGAAATGGGGGAGGGCCCCTACGAGCAGTACTTC	CASSEMGEGPYEQYF
once	TRBV27	16	TRBD2	TRBJ2-7	TGTGCCAGCAGTTTAAGGGCGGGAGGGTCCTCCTACGAGCAGTACTTC	CASSLRAGGSSYEQYF
NA	TRBV7-3	15	NA	TRBJ2-2	TGTGCCAGCAGCTTACAACAGGTCCCGGCCGGGGAGCTGTTTTTT	CASSLQQVPAGELFF
NA	TRBV4-1	17	TRBD1	TRBJ2-7	TGCGCCAGCAGCCAAGGCACCGACAGGGGGCAGATCTACGAGCAGTACTTC	CASSQGTDRGQIYEQYF
NA	TRBV5-6	17	TRBD2	TRBJ2-3	TGTGCCAGCGCACGTATAAGACTAGCGGAAGACACAGATACGCAGTATTTT	CASARIRLAEDTDTQYF
NA	TRBV5-1	13	NA	TRBJ1-1	TGCGCCAGCAGCTTGGATGGTTTGAGTGAAGCTTTCTTT	CASSLDGLSEAFF
NA	TRBV27	14	TRBD1	TRBJ1-5	TGTGCCAGCAGTAGGGACAGGGACCATCAGCCCCAGCATTTT	CASSRDRDHQPQHF
once	TRBV6-5	13	NA	TRBJ2-7	TGTGCCAGCACTGGTCATCCTAAATACGAGCAGTACTTC	CASTGHPKYEQYF
few	TRBV9	13	TRBD1	TRBJ2-7	TGTGCCAGCAGCGTGGACAGGGTGGGGGAGCAGTACTTC	CASSVDRVGEQYF
NA	TRBV28	15	NA	TRBJ2-5	TGTGCCAGCAGTTCCGCGGGTTGGGCCGGAGAGACCCAGTACTTC	CASSSAGWAGETQYF
NA	TRBV2	12	TRBD1	TRBJ2-1	TGTGCCAGCAGTCCGACAGGGAAGGAACAGTTCTTC	CASSPTGKEQFF
NA	TRBV9	17	NA	TRBJ2-7	TGTGCCAGCAGCGTAGAGGGAGGTGATTGGATCTCCTACGAGCAGTACTTC	CASSVEGGDWISYEQYF
NA	TRBV30	13	NA	TRBJ1-4	TGTGCCTGGAGTGCAGGGTATGGCGAAAAACTGTTTTTT	CAWSAGYGEKLFF
once	TRBV7-9	13	NA	TRBJ1-5	TGTGCCAGCAGCTACAGATCCAATCAGCCCCAGCATTTT	CASSYRSNQPQHF